This TCR beta chain came from a study of T cells expressing NK-cell markers. Overall study: Researchers got TCR beta repertoires out of sorted CD3+CD56+NKG2C+, CD3+CD56+NKG2C- and CD3+CD56-NKG2C+ T cells.

CDR1 is MNHNS, CDR2 SASEGT, per germline. The CDR3 has 16 residues. TCRdb reprocessed the 5' RACE reads and reports one entry per CDR3 protein, with no DNA. The listing records some 340,000 distinct CDR3 sequences. This TCR came from a man aged 18-70 years in good health. The sample taken for sequencing was blood T cells: a sorted CD56 or NKG2C T cell subset, CD4+ or CD8+ T cells, or bulk PBMC T cells (not recorded which). The chain combines TRBV6-1 with TRBJ2-2; TCRdb's D gene call, TRBD1, goes unchecked for lack of DNA. The CDR3 protein is CASSEISWDRSGELFF.